This record covers a single T cell receptor (beta chain). Antigen specificity is unknown. The data originate from a study of shared clonotypes between healthy human individuals. On the study more broadly: Samples came from two female and three male donors aged 18 to 49. Used for every donor were three CD4 naive, three CD4 memory, two CD8 naive and one CD8 memory plate.

Notes on the study in general: The sharing of 5% to 6.5% of naive CD4 clonotypes was seen across a handful of donors. When compared with the clonotypes that were shared by all four sorted-subset donors, the non-shared clonotypes turned out to have lower generation probabilities.

Sequencing used immunoSEQ multiplex PCR; TCRdb keeps in-frame clones, though not all of them. This table holds over 850,000 clones, around 78% found once. With V trimmed by 3 bases and J by 2 bases, 8 bases remained unmatched. Germline values: CDR1 KGHSH, CDR2 LQKENI. CDR3 length: 16 amino acids. The chain is built from TRBV18 and TRBJ2-3; 7 bases are shared with TRBD1. This sequence originates from a young man in good health. Some clones in this sample may be carry-over from other donors' samples. Specimen: memory CD4+ T cells from PBMCs. Stated subset: CD45RA-negative fraction. The CDR3, as DNA: TGTGCCAGCTCACCTAGGGGACAGTCGGTCACAGATACGCAGTATTTT. Translation: CASSPRGQSVTDTQYF. The full variable domain, in which reference TRBV18 and TRBJ2-3 provide the parts outside the CDR3, is NAGVMQNPRHLVRRRGQEARLRCSPMKGHSHVYWYRQLPEEGLKFMVYLQKENIIDESGMPKERFSAEFPKEGPSILRIQQVVRGDSAAYFCASSPRGQSVTDTQYFGPGTRLTVL.